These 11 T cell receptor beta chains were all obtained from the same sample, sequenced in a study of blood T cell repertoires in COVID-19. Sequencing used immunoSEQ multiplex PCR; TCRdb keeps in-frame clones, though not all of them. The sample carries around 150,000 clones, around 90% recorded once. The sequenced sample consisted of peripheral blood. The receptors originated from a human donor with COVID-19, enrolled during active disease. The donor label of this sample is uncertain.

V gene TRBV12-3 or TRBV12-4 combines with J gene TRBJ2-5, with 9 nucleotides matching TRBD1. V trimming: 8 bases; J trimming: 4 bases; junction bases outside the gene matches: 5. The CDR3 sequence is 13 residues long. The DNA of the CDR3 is TGTGCCAGCGTCCAGGGACAGGGAGAGACCCAGTACTTC. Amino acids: CASVQGQGETQYF.

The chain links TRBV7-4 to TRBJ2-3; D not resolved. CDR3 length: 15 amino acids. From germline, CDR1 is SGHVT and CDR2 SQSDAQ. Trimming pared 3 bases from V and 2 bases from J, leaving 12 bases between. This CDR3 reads CASSFGGSHTDTQYF. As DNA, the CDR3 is TGTGCCAGCAGCTTCGGCGGTTCGCACACAGATACGCAGTATTTT. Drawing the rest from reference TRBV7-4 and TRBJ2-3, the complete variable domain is GAGVSQSPRYKVAKRGRDVALRCDSISGHVTLYWYRQTLGQGSEVLTYSQSDAQRDKSGRPSGRFSAERPERSVSTLKIQRTEQGDSAVYLCASSFGGSHTDTQYFGPGTRLTVL.

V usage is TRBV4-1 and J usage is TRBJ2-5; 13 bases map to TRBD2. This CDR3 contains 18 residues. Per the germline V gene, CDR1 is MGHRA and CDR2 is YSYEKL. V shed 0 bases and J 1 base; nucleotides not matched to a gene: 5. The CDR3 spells CASSQESLAGGFQETQYF. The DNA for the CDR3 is TGCGCCAGCAGCCAAGAGTCACTAGCGGGAGGGTTCCAAGAGACCCAGTACTTC.

The CDR3: CASSISGRTDTQYF. In DNA form, the CDR3 reads TGTGCCAGCAGTATTAGCGGGAGGACAGATACGCAGTATTTT. The genes are TRBV6-5 and TRBJ2-3, with 10 bases that match TRBD2. The V and J ends lost 5 bases and 3 bases, in that order; junction bases with no gene match: 2. Germline CDR1 is MNHEY and CDR2 is SVGAGI. CDR3 size: 14 residues.

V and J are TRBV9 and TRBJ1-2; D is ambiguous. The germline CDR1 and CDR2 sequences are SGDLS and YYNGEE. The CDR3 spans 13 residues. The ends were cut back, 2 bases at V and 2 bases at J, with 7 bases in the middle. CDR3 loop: CASSVGSNYGYTF. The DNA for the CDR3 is TGTGCCAGCAGCGTGGGCAGCAACTATGGCTACACCTTC.

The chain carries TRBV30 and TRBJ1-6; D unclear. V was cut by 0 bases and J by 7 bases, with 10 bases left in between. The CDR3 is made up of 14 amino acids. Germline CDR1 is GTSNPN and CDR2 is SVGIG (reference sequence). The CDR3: CAWSVRGMNSPLHF. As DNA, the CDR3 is TGTGCCTGGAGTGTACGAGGGATGAATTCACCCCTCCACTTT.

CDR3 sequence: CASSLESGEGNEQFF. DNA for the CDR3: TGTGCCAGCAGCTTAGAGTCGGGAGAAGGCAATGAGCAGTTCTTC. The chain carries TRBV7-2 and TRBJ2-1; possibly TRBD2 for D (6 bases). V lost 1 base and J 6 bases, leaving 13 bases between the germline ends. This CDR3 spans 15 amino acids. From germline, CDR1 is SGHTA and CDR2 FQGNSA. The full variable domain, its missing parts supplied by reference TRBV7-2 and TRBJ2-1, is GAGVSQSPSNKVTEKGKDVELRCDPISGHTALYWYRQSLGQGLEFLIYFQGNSAPDKSGLPSDRFSAERTGGSVSTLTIQRTQQEDSAVYLCASSLESGEGNEQFFGPGTRLTVL.

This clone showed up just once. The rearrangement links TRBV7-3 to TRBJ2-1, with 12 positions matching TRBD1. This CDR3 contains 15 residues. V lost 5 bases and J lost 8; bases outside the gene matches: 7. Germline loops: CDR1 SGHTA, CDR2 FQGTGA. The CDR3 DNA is TGTGCCAGCAGCCACCGGGACAGGGGGCTTGATGAGCAGTTCTTC. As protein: CASSHRDRGLDEQFF.

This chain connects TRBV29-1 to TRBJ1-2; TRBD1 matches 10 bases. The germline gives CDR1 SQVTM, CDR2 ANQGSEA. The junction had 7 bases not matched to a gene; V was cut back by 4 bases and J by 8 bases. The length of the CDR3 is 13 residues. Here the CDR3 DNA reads TGCAGCGTTGGTGGACAGGGGGTAAGCGGCTACACCTTC. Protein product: CSVGGQGVSGYTF.

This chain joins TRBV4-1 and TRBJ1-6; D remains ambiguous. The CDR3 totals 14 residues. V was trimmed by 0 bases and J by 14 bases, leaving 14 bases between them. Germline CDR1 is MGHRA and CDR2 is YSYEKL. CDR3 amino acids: CASSQEETYSALHF. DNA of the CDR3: TGCGCCAGCAGCCAAGAGGAGACCTATTCGGCCCTCCACTTT.

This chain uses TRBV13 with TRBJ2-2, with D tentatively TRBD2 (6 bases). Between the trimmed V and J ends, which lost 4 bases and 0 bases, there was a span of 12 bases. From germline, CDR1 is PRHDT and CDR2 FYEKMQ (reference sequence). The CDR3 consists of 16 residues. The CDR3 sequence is CASSSSWGANTGELFF. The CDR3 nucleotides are TGTGCCAGCAGCTCTTCGTGGGGGGCGAACACCGGGGAGCTGTTTTTT.